The rows below give T cell receptor beta chains drawn from one sample of a study of blood T cell repertoires in COVID-19. Only in-frame clones appear in the TCRdb table, and some are missing; sequencing was by immunoSEQ multiplex PCR. The repertoire consists of 150,000 to 200,000 clones, with about four fifths occurring once and the leading ten covering over 10%. The specimen was peripheral blood. The origin of the receptors is a man in his 70s who had recovered from COVID-19. Each CDR3 is given with its conserved first and last residue. Fields, in order: D gene, J gene, CDR3 length, clone size, V gene, CDR3 protein, CDR3 DNA. The D gene is left open where the match is weak. Not all rows give a size; the values are once, few, many and, for expanded clones, a class.

d_gene: NA
j_gene: TRBJ2-7
len: 14
abundance: NA
v_gene: TRBV6-5
CDR3aa: CASSGKEGSYEQYF
CDR3nt: TGTGCCAGCAGCGGGAAGGAGGGCTCCTACGAGCAGTACTTC

d_gene: NA
j_gene: TRBJ2-7
len: 16
abundance: NA
v_gene: TRBV6-6
CDR3aa: CASSQRDRTPTAEQYF
CDR3nt: TGTGCCAGCAGTCAACGCGACAGGACTCCCACGGCCGAGCAGTACTTC

d_gene: TRBD1
j_gene: TRBJ1-1
len: 14
abundance: NA
v_gene: TRBV3-1/TRBV3-2
CDR3aa: CASSPRTGGTEAFF
CDR3nt: TGTGCCAGCAGCCCCCGAACAGGGGGGACTGAAGCTTTCTTT

d_gene: TRBD1
j_gene: TRBJ1-5
len: 19
abundance: NA
v_gene: TRBV6-4
CDR3aa: CASSDSSQLGRGRLQPQHF
CDR3nt: TGTGCCAGCAGTGACTCGAGTCAGTTAGGCAGGGGGCGCCTTCAGCCCCAGCATTTT

d_gene: NA
j_gene: TRBJ1-1
len: 12
abundance: NA
v_gene: TRBV7-9
CDR3aa: CASARGSTEAFF
CDR3nt: TGTGCCAGTGCCCGGGGGAGCACTGAAGCTTTCTTT

d_gene: NA
j_gene: TRBJ2-1
len: 13
abundance: NA
v_gene: TRBV2
CDR3aa: CASSERRSNEQFF
CDR3nt: TGTGCCAGCAGTGAACGCAGGTCCAATGAGCAGTTCTTC

d_gene: NA
j_gene: TRBJ1-2
len: 12
abundance: NA
v_gene: TRBV6-2/TRBV6-3
CDR3aa: CASSLTTGGYTF
CDR3nt: TGTGCCAGCAGTCTGACGACGGGTGGCTACACCTTC

d_gene: NA
j_gene: TRBJ2-7
len: 14
abundance: NA
v_gene: TRBV19
CDR3aa: CASSIQGPKDEQYF
CDR3nt: TGTGCCAGTAGTATACAGGGGCCTAAAGACGAGCAGTACTTC

d_gene: NA
j_gene: TRBJ2-2
len: 11
abundance: NA
v_gene: TRBV12-3/TRBV12-4
CDR3aa: CASSFIGELFF
CDR3nt: TGTGCCAGCAGTTTTATCGGGGAGCTGTTTTTT

d_gene: NA
j_gene: TRBJ2-6
len: 14
abundance: NA
v_gene: TRBV7-2
CDR3aa: CASSLTTGANVLTF
CDR3nt: TGTGCCAGCAGCTTAACAACTGGGGCCAACGTCCTGACTTTC

d_gene: NA
j_gene: TRBJ1-6
len: 14
abundance: NA
v_gene: TRBV5-4
CDR3aa: CASSSSAGDSPLHF
CDR3nt: TGTGCCAGCAGCTCCAGTGCCGGAGATTCACCCCTCCACTTT

d_gene: TRBD2
j_gene: TRBJ2-7
len: 14
abundance: NA
v_gene: TRBV24-1
CDR3aa: CATSVSGRSNEQYF
CDR3nt: TGTGCCACCAGTGTCAGCGGGAGGTCGAACGAGCAGTACTTC

d_gene: NA
j_gene: TRBJ1-2
len: 13
abundance: NA
v_gene: TRBV12-5
CDR3aa: CASGLVSPGGYTF
CDR3nt: TGTGCTAGTGGTTTGGTAAGCCCGGGTGGCTACACCTTC

d_gene: NA
j_gene: TRBJ1-1
len: 15
abundance: NA
v_gene: TRBV9
CDR3aa: CASSPRQERNSEAFF
CDR3nt: TGTGCCAGCAGCCCGAGACAGGAGAGGAACTCTGAAGCTTTCTTT

d_gene: NA
j_gene: TRBJ1-6
len: 12
abundance: NA
v_gene: TRBV12-3/TRBV12-4
CDR3aa: CASSYRDSPLHF
CDR3nt: TGTGCCAGCAGTTATCGAGATTCACCCCTCCACTTT

d_gene: TRBD2
j_gene: TRBJ2-7
len: 13
abundance: NA
v_gene: TRBV29-1
CDR3aa: CSVGTSGSHEQYF
CDR3nt: TGCAGCGTGGGGACTAGCGGGAGTCACGAGCAGTACTTC

d_gene: TRBD1
j_gene: TRBJ1-6
len: 16
abundance: NA
v_gene: TRBV18
CDR3aa: CASSPSVQGANSPLHF
CDR3nt: TGTGCCAGCTCACCCTCAGTACAGGGGGCTAATTCACCCCTCCACTTT

d_gene: TRBD1
j_gene: TRBJ1-2
len: 13
abundance: NA
v_gene: TRBV12-3/TRBV12-4
CDR3aa: CASGSGTAYGYTF
CDR3nt: TGTGCCAGCGGTTCCGGGACAGCCTATGGCTACACCTTC

d_gene: TRBD2
j_gene: TRBJ2-2
len: 14
abundance: NA
v_gene: TRBV29-1
CDR3aa: CSAGLAGVIGELFF
CDR3nt: TGCAGCGCAGGACTAGCGGGAGTGATCGGGGAGCTGTTTTTT

d_gene: NA
j_gene: TRBJ2-7
len: 15
abundance: NA
v_gene: TRBV28
CDR3aa: CASSTPGGPSYEQYF
CDR3nt: TGTGCCAGCAGCACTCCCGGGGGGCCTAGCTACGAGCAGTACTTC

d_gene: TRBD2
j_gene: TRBJ2-3
len: 17
abundance: NA
v_gene: TRBV7-2
CDR3aa: CASSLEVAGGGADTQYF
CDR3nt: TGTGCCAGCAGCTTAGAAGTAGCGGGAGGGGGCGCAGATACGCAGTATTTT

d_gene: NA
j_gene: TRBJ2-7
len: 15
abundance: once
v_gene: TRBV9
CDR3aa: CASSVAERSIYEQYF
CDR3nt: TGTGCCAGCAGCGTAGCGGAGCGGTCCATCTACGAGCAGTACTTC

d_gene: TRBD1
j_gene: TRBJ1-2
len: 13
abundance: NA
v_gene: TRBV10-2
CDR3aa: CASSETGGDGYTF
CDR3nt: TGCGCCAGCAGTGAGACAGGGGGCGATGGCTACACCTTC

d_gene: NA
j_gene: TRBJ2-5
len: 12
abundance: NA
v_gene: TRBV20-1
CDR3aa: CSASLEPQTQYF
CDR3nt: TGCAGTGCTAGTTTAGAACCCCAGACCCAGTACTTC

d_gene: TRBD1
j_gene: TRBJ2-1
len: 19
abundance: NA
v_gene: TRBV5-6
CDR3aa: CASSLGQGAYGGSHGEQFF
CDR3nt: TGTGCCAGCAGCCTCGGACAGGGGGCTTATGGCGGGAGCCATGGTGAGCAGTTCTTC

d_gene: NA
j_gene: TRBJ2-1
len: 12
abundance: few
v_gene: TRBV28
CDR3aa: CASSLPDREQFF
CDR3nt: TGTGCCAGCAGTTTACCCGACAGGGAGCAGTTCTTC

d_gene: TRBD2
j_gene: TRBJ2-5
len: 16
abundance: NA
v_gene: TRBV5-1
CDR3aa: CASSFASGTGQETQYF
CDR3nt: TGCGCCAGCAGCTTTGCTAGCGGGACGGGGCAAGAGACCCAGTACTTC

d_gene: NA
j_gene: TRBJ1-3
len: 15
abundance: NA
v_gene: TRBV5-1
CDR3aa: CASSLPEGNGNTIYF
CDR3nt: TGCGCCAGCAGCTTACCAGAGGGAAATGGAAACACCATATATTTT

d_gene: NA
j_gene: TRBJ2-4
len: 13
abundance: NA
v_gene: TRBV4-1
CDR3aa: CASGDLAKNIQYF
CDR3nt: TGCGCCAGCGGAGATCTAGCCAAAAACATTCAGTACTTC

d_gene: NA
j_gene: TRBJ1-1
len: 13
abundance: NA
v_gene: TRBV16
CDR3aa: CASRHEGRAEAFF
CDR3nt: TGTGCCAGCCGGCATGAGGGAAGGGCTGAAGCTTTCTTT

d_gene: TRBD1
j_gene: TRBJ1-1
len: 17
abundance: NA
v_gene: TRBV7-9
CDR3aa: CASSHRGGLVGTTEAFF
CDR3nt: TGTGCCAGCAGCCACAGGGGCGGATTGGTCGGTACAACTGAAGCTTTCTTT

d_gene: NA
j_gene: TRBJ2-7
len: 18
abundance: NA
v_gene: TRBV7-2
CDR3aa: CASSLSPATHYRAYEQYF
CDR3nt: TGTGCCAGCAGCTTGTCCCCAGCGACCCACTACAGGGCCTACGAGCAGTACTTC

d_gene: TRBD1
j_gene: TRBJ2-1
len: 13
abundance: NA
v_gene: TRBV5-5
CDR3aa: CASSPTGVNEQFF
CDR3nt: TGTGCCAGCAGCCCGACAGGGGTCAATGAGCAGTTCTTC

d_gene: NA
j_gene: TRBJ2-3
len: 16
abundance: NA
v_gene: TRBV6-1
CDR3aa: CASSEAGGASTDTQYF
CDR3nt: TGTGCCAGCAGTGAAGCGGGGGGGGCGAGCACAGATACGCAGTATTTT

d_gene: TRBD2
j_gene: TRBJ2-3
len: 19
abundance: NA
v_gene: TRBV5-8
CDR3aa: CASSPGTTSGRWGTDTQYF
CDR3nt: TGTGCCAGCAGCCCCGGGACGACTAGCGGGAGGTGGGGCACAGATACGCAGTATTTT

d_gene: TRBD1
j_gene: TRBJ2-7
len: 14
abundance: NA
v_gene: TRBV5-1
CDR3aa: CASSSGQANYEQYF
CDR3nt: TGCGCCAGCAGCTCTGGACAGGCCAACTACGAGCAGTACTTC

d_gene: NA
j_gene: TRBJ2-7
len: 14
abundance: NA
v_gene: TRBV5-1
CDR3aa: CASSLVLGENEQYF
CDR3nt: TGCGCCAGCAGCTTGGTCCTCGGGGAAAACGAGCAGTACTTC

d_gene: NA
j_gene: TRBJ2-7
len: 14
abundance: NA
v_gene: TRBV10-1
CDR3aa: CASNRRQVPYEQYF
CDR3nt: TGCGCCAGCAACCGGAGACAGGTTCCCTACGAGCAGTACTTC

d_gene: TRBD2
j_gene: TRBJ2-3
len: 16
abundance: NA
v_gene: TRBV18
CDR3aa: CASSPPVGGRPDTQYF
CDR3nt: TGTGCCAGCTCACCACCGGTAGGCGGGAGACCAGATACGCAGTATTTT

d_gene: TRBD2
j_gene: TRBJ2-5
len: 15
abundance: NA
v_gene: TRBV7-2
CDR3aa: CASSLSGRALETQYF
CDR3nt: TGTGCCAGCAGCTTAAGCGGGAGGGCGTTGGAGACCCAGTACTTC

d_gene: NA
j_gene: TRBJ2-3
len: 14
abundance: NA
v_gene: TRBV27
CDR3aa: CASSLEVYADTQYF
CDR3nt: TGTGCCAGCAGTTTAGAGGTTTACGCAGATACGCAGTATTTT

d_gene: TRBD1
j_gene: TRBJ1-1
len: 14
abundance: few
v_gene: TRBV4-1
CDR3aa: CASSPRQGHTEAFF
CDR3nt: TGCGCCAGCAGCCCCCGACAGGGGCACACTGAAGCTTTCTTT